Sequencing of this T cell receptor (beta chain) was carried out in a study of T-cell reconstitution after alpha-beta-depleted transplantation in children. This clonotype came up a few times. The CDR3 is 18 residues long. Germline CDR1 and CDR2: SGHRS and YFSETQ. Germline trimming cut 0 bases from V and 2 bases from J; bases unmatched to any gene: 9. Preparation of the TCRbeta library was carried out with unique molecular identifiers. Via MiXCR, TCRdb re-called the PCR reads, giving one row per CDR3 protein. The sample has approximately 340,000 distinct CDR3 sequences; around a tenth are singletons. The gene calls are TRBV5-1 and TRBJ2-7, with 12 bases aligning to TRBD1. Specimen: PBMCs from the stem cell graft donor, collected from the stem cell graft. This clonotype was obtained from a human donor who donated a stem cell graft to a child with acute lymphoblastic leukemia. The chain's CDR3 is CASSLGHPGQGAAYEQYF. The CDR3 DNA follows: TGCGCCAGCAGCTTGGGACATCCGGGACAGGGGGCAGCCTACGAGCAGTACTTC.